These 10 T cell receptor beta chains were sequenced from one sample in a study of blood T cells in healthy people across ages. A second roughly 6 to 11 cycle PCR used barcoded and J-beta primers. A single record per CDR3 protein comes from TCRdb applying MiXCR to the 5' RACE reads. This table holds some 1.7 million distinct CDR3 sequences, roughly 27% found once. Sequencing was carried out using blood. These receptors originate from a woman aged 25-40 years in good health.

The table lists this clonotype with many counts. This chain links TRBV7-9 with TRBJ2-4; D may match TRBD1 or TRBD2 (5 bases each). Per germline, CDR1 SEHNR and CDR2 FQNEAQ (reference sequence). The V end was cut by 5 bases, the J end by 4 bases, with 15 bases between. The CDR3 sequence is 15 residues long. The CDR3 spells CASSPSRDGKNIQYF. The CDR3 coding sequence is TGTGCCAGCAGCCCAAGCCGGGACGGAAAAAACATTCAGTACTTC.

A single count supports this clonotype. The chain recombines TRBV7-9 with TRBJ1-2, with a possible D match to TRBD1 (5 bases). V lost 1 base and J lost 7, with 16 bases in between. CDR1 is SEHNR and CDR2 is FQNEAQ in the germline V gene (reference sequence). This CDR3 contains 15 residues. The CDR3 is CASSLVSGDSGGYTF. For the CDR3, the DNA is TGTGCCAGCAGCTTAGTATCGGGGGATTCGGGTGGCTACACCTTC.

As regards this clonotype: A much larger clone lies a single base off, so this may be a read error. The V and J genes are TRBV2 and TRBJ2-6; D possibly corresponds to TRBD2 (6 bases). The CDR3 is 13 residues long. Germline V gene sequence: CDR1 SNHLY, CDR2 FYNNEI. DNA for the CDR3: TGTGCCAGGGCGGGGACCGGGGCCAACGTCCGGACTTTC. Protein sequence: CARAGTGANVRTF.

This rearrangement joins TRBV20-1 to TRBJ2-1; TRBD1 might be the D (6 bases). V lost 0 bases and J 10 bases, leaving 10 bases between the germline ends. CDR3 length: 12 amino acids. Per the germline V gene, CDR1 is DFQATT and CDR2 is SNEGSKA (reference sequence). The CDR3 is CSARDTGFEQFF. Written as DNA, the CDR3 is TGCAGTGCTAGAGATACAGGGTTCGAGCAGTTCTTC.

This clonotype was observed a handful of times. This sequence joins TRBV18 and TRBJ2-5; D not resolved. V lost 1 base and J lost 11, with 8 bases in between. CDR1 is KGHSH and CDR2 is LQKENI in the germline V gene. CDR3 length: 11 amino acids. The CDR3, as DNA: TGTGCCAGCTCACCACGCACGGAGCAGTACTTC. It is translated as CASSPRTEQYF. The whole variable domain, remainder taken from reference TRBV18 and TRBJ2-5, is NAGVMQNPRHLVRRRGQEARLRCSPMKGHSHVYWYRQLPEEGLKFMVYLQKENIIDESGMPKERFSAEFPKEGPSILRIQQVVRGDSAAYFCASSPRTEQYFGPGTRLLVL.

This clonotype was counted between two and nine times. The genes are TRBV7-9 and TRBJ1-6, with D maybe TRBD1 (5 bases). This CDR3 comprises 16 residues. V shed 5 bases and J shed 5 bases, with 16 bases lying between them. Germline V gives CDR1 SEHNR, CDR2 FQNEAQ (reference sequence). CDR3 residues: CASSPRKRGDNSPLHF. CDR3 nucleotides: TGTGCCAGCAGCCCCCGAAAGAGGGGTGATAATTCACCCCTCCACTTT.

Of note for this clonotype: A much larger clone differs from this one at a single base, so this may be a read error. Here the CDR3 DNA reads TGCAGCGTTGAGGAGGGTCTCAGCACAGATACGCAGTATTTT. Protein sequence: CSVEEGLSTDTQYF. This chain uses TRBV29-1 with TRBJ2-3; TRBD2 might be the D (6 bases). The V end lost 3 bases, the J end lost 0 bases, and 10 bases lay between the germline ends. Germline assignment: CDR1 SQVTM and CDR2 ANQGSEA. CDR3 length equals 14 residues.

This clonotype came up many times. The chain has TRBV5-1 and TRBJ1-6; D is perhaps TRBD1 (5 bases). Germline CDR1 and CDR2: SGHRS and YFSETQ. V lost 1 base and J 10 bases, leaving 12 bases between the germline ends. This CDR3 region has 14 residues. Written as DNA, the CDR3 is TGCGCCAGCAGCTTGACAGGTTCGAAATCACCCCTCCACTTT. Translated: CASSLTGSKSPLHF.

This clonotype has more than one count but fewer than ten. The chain uses TRBV18 and TRBJ2-3; 12 positions agree with TRBD2. This CDR3 has 19 residues. Germline trimming cut 2 bases from V and 0 bases from J; bases unmatched to any gene: 9. Germline V gene sequence: CDR1 KGHSH, CDR2 LQKENI. The CDR3 loop is CASSPWSLAGGPSTDTQYF. The CDR3 DNA reads as TGTGCCAGCTCACCATGGTCACTAGCGGGAGGCCCTAGCACAGATACGCAGTATTTT.

This rearrangement joins TRBV20-1 to TRBJ1-6, with TRBD1 matching 7 bases. The trim removed 5 bases at V and 0 bases at J, leaving 4 bases unmatched. Germline CDR1 reads DFQATT; CDR2 reads SNEGSKA (reference sequence). The CDR3 length is 15 residues. CDR3 amino acids: CSAWDSLSYNSPLHF. CDR3 nucleotide sequence: TGCAGTGCTTGGGACAGCCTCTCCTATAATTCACCCCTCCACTTT.